The 17 T cell receptor beta chains reported below all come from one sample, sequenced in a study of vaccination and CD4 T cells after COVID-19. The antigens these receptors bind are not known. At the Johns Hopkins FTIC core, DNA taken from cultured CD4+ T cells was sequenced by way of the Oncomine TCR Beta short-read assay. TCRdb analysed the PCR reads with MiXCR anew, one entry per CDR3 protein. The sample holds more than 20,000 distinct CDR3 sequences, approximately 40% seen once. Described treatment: roughly 10-day PBMC culture with coronavirus spike peptide pools or control peptides (ViraFEST assay). The sample consisted of CD4+ T cells from blood, cultured in vitro. The source of these receptors is a human donor who had recovered from COVID-19.

The chain joins TRBV10-2 to TRBJ2-3, with D perhaps TRBD2 (5 bases). This CDR3 spans 15 amino acids. CDR1 and CDR2 (germline): WSHSY, SAAADI. V dropped 3 bases and J dropped 1 base, with 11 bases sitting between them. The CDR3 region has the DNA TGCGCCAGCAGTGATAGGGAGTCCCGCACAGATACGCAGTATTTT. Encoded protein: CASSDRESRTDTQYF.

The gene calls are TRBV5-6 and TRBJ1-5, with a possible D match to TRBD1 (6 bases). There are 17 residues in the CDR3. Deletions cut 4 bases from V and 4 bases from J, with 21 bases between. Germline CDR1 is SGHDT and CDR2 is YYEEEE. CDR3 DNA: TGTGCCAGCAGCCGTTTAGGGGACACTAGTGGGAATCAGCCCCAGCATTTT. This gives the protein CASSRLGDTSGNQPQHF.

The rearrangement links TRBV11-3 to TRBJ2-2; maybe TRBD1 (5 bases). Germline CDR1 reads SGHNT; CDR2 reads YENEEA. The CDR3 runs 14 residues. V lost 5 bases and J 2 bases, leaving 9 bases between the germline ends. The CDR3 loop reads CASSLDTNTGELFF. The CDR3 DNA is TGTGCCAGCAGCCTGGACACAAACACCGGGGAGCTGTTTTTT. The complete variable domain, with remaining parts taken from reference TRBV11-3 and TRBJ2-2, reads EAGVVQSPRYKIIEKKQPVAFWCNPISGHNTLYWYLQNLGQGPELLIRYENEEAVDDSQLPKDRFSAERLKGVDSTLKIQPAELGDSAVYLCASSLDTNTGELFFGEGSRLTVL.

The chain couples TRBV9 to TRBJ2-7; the match to TRBD1 covers 9 bases. Germline assignment: CDR1 SGDLS and CDR2 YYNGEE. This CDR3 region has 14 residues. V dropped 3 bases and J dropped 6; count of bases not matched to a gene: 7. The CDR3 spells CASSANRGQGEQYF. CDR3 bases: TGTGCCAGCAGCGCGAACAGGGGGCAAGGCGAGCAGTACTTC.

This clonotype was counted only a few times. The rearrangement links TRBV28 to TRBJ2-7; 8 nucleotides align to TRBD1. V shed 5 bases and J 3 bases; nucleotides not matched to a gene: 12. Germline loops: CDR1 MDHEN, CDR2 SYDVKM. This CDR3 spans 16 amino acids. The CDR3 reads CASSPTTQGEFYEQYF. The CDR3 region has the DNA TGTGCCAGCAGTCCAACAACACAGGGGGAGTTCTACGAGCAGTACTTC.

This clonotype showed up just once. The rearrangement joins TRBV7-2 to TRBJ2-3; 11 nucleotides align to TRBD2. The ends lost 2 bases at V and 4 bases at J; junction bases unmatched: 2. CDR1 and CDR2 (germline): SGHTA, FQGNSA. This CDR3 region has 15 residues. The CDR3 region has the DNA TGTGCCAGCAGCTTATGGACTAGCGGGTCAGATACGCAGTATTTT. The encoded protein is CASSLWTSGSDTQYF.

CDR3 coding DNA: TGTGCCAGCAGACTAGGACGGAGCGGAGAGCAGTTCTTC. Its protein is CASRLGRSGEQFF. The chain couples TRBV6-1 to TRBJ2-1; weak D call: TRBD2 (5 bases). In germline, CDR1 is MNHNS, CDR2 SASEGT. The V and J ends lost 6 bases and 10 bases respectively, with 16 bases between them. The CDR3 has 13 amino acids.

This clonotype was counted a few times. This rearrangement joins TRBV20-1 to TRBJ1-2; D gene unclear. Trimming left V 7 bases short and J 3 bases short, with 15 bases between. Germline V gene lookup returns CDR1 DFQATT and CDR2 SNEGSKA (reference sequence). This CDR3 has 13 amino acids. CDR3 sequence (DNA): TGCAGTGTGGCCTCGTGGGGAGACTATGGCTACACCTTC. Amino acids: CSVASWGDYGYTF.

Details on this clonotype: A read error may produce the germline difference seen at one junction end. V gene TRBV11-3 combines with J gene TRBJ1-6, with unresolved D. This CDR3 has 15 amino acids. Germline loops: CDR1 SGHNT, CDR2 YENEEA. The CDR3, as DNA: TGTGCCAGCAGCTTAGCCCAAGCCTATAGTTCACCCCTCCACTTT. This encodes CASSLAQAYSSPLHF.

The chain links TRBV10-3 to TRBJ2-7, with 9 bases matching TRBD2. Trimming took 3 bases from V and 6 from J; bases not matched to a gene: 6. Germline V lookup: CDR1 ENHRY, CDR2 SYGVKD. The length of the CDR3 is 14 residues. The CDR3 DNA reads as TGTGCCATCAGTGAATTAGCGGGAGTCTCCGAGCAGTACTTC. It is translated as CAISELAGVSEQYF.

The chain carries TRBV7-2 and TRBJ2-7; D remains unclear. V shed 2 bases and J shed 3 bases, with 14 bases lying between them. The CDR3 loop spans 15 amino acids. Germline V CDR1 and CDR2: SGHTA, FQGNSA. This chain's CDR3 is CASSLLAPGVYEQYF. The CDR3 DNA reads as TGTGCCAGCAGCTTATTAGCACCTGGGGTCTACGAGCAGTACTTC.

V usage is TRBV11-3 and J usage is TRBJ2-7, with unresolved D. Between the trimmed V and J ends, which lost 0 bases and 6 bases, there was a span of 9 bases. Germline loops: CDR1 SGHNT, CDR2 YENEEA. CDR3 length equals 13 residues. The CDR3 sequence is CASSLDTTGEQYF. The CDR3 DNA is TGTGCCAGCAGCTTAGATACGACGGGCGAGCAGTACTTC.

This clonotype came up a few times. The CDR3 DNA follows: TGCAGTGCTAGAGCGTCCAAACGAGGAGGCCCTATCGGGGAGACCCAGTACTTC. This codes for CSARASKRGGPIGETQYF. The gene calls are TRBV20-1 and TRBJ2-5, with a weak D call TRBD2 (5 bases). Trimming pared 1 base from V and 5 bases from J, leaving 26 bases between. Per germline, CDR1 DFQATT and CDR2 SNEGSKA (reference sequence). The CDR3 has 18 residues.

The V call is TRBV6-5, the J call TRBJ2-7, with TRBD1 matching over 7 bases. Germline CDR1 MNHEY, CDR2 SVGAGI. V lost 4 bases, J lost 0 bases, and 3 bases stayed unmatched. CDR3 length equals 14 residues. Here the CDR3 reads CASSSRDSSYEQYF. CDR3 in DNA: TGTGCCAGCAGTTCCAGGGACAGCTCCTACGAGCAGTACTTC.

This clonotype came up a few times. The chain uses TRBV7-2 and TRBJ1-5; D is uncertain. The CDR3 is made up of 16 amino acids. The germline V gene has CDR1 SGHTA and CDR2 FQGNSA. The V gene lost 1 base and the J gene lost 3 bases, with 13 bases spanning the gap. The CDR3 region is CASSLVYWADNQPQHF. The CDR3, as DNA: TGTGCCAGCAGCTTAGTGTATTGGGCAGACAATCAGCCCCAGCATTTT.

The CDR3 spells CASSYGPGGPLSGANVLTF. The CDR3 nucleotides read TGTGCCAGCAGTTACGGGCCAGGGGGACCCCTCTCTGGGGCCAACGTCCTGACTTTC. The chain links TRBV6-2 or TRBV6-3 to TRBJ2-6, with TRBD1 identical over 7 bases. CDR1 is MNHEY, CDR2 SVGEGT, per germline. Trimming removed 2 bases from V and 0 bases from J; junction bases left unmatched: 10. This CDR3 has 19 residues.

This chain connects TRBV28 to TRBJ1-1; TRBD1 matches at 8 bases. Unmatched junction bases numbered 3, after V lost 8 bases and J lost 4 bases. The germline CDR1 and CDR2 sequences are MDHEN and SYDVKM. The CDR3 has 12 amino acids. The CDR3 DNA reads TGTGCCAGCCGTACAGGGGGCACTGAAGCTTTCTTT. Translation: CASRTGGTEAFF.